This T cell receptor beta chain originates from a study of blood T cell repertoires in COVID-19. Study-wide background: Samples representing acute and convalescent COVID-19 were sourced from the United States, Italy and Spain. T cells, B-cell-depleted T cells, or PBMCs provided the cDNA or gDNA that served as material.

Original analysis: Researchers report that nucleated cell counts were estimated from reference gene primer amplification. Method: immunoSEQ multiplex PCR; TCRdb's copy keeps in-frame clones and lacks some. The DNA was the basis for D and trimming; V, J and clone size are from that table. In the table there are approximately 85,000 clones, 90% of which are singletons. Germline CDR1 LNHDA, CDR2 SQIVND (reference sequence). This CDR3 is built from 17 residues. Losses at the gene ends were 8 bases for V and 4 bases for J; bases not matched to a gene: 18. Source material: peripheral blood. This clonotype was obtained from a woman in her forties or fifties in a cohort sampled during active COVID-19. V and J are TRBV19 and TRBJ1-2; TRBD1 aligns across 8 bases. The CDR3 bases are TGTGCCAGTGGACGAGGACAGGGAAGCCCTGGAACCTATGGCTACACCTTC. It specifies CASGRGQGSPGTYGYTF.